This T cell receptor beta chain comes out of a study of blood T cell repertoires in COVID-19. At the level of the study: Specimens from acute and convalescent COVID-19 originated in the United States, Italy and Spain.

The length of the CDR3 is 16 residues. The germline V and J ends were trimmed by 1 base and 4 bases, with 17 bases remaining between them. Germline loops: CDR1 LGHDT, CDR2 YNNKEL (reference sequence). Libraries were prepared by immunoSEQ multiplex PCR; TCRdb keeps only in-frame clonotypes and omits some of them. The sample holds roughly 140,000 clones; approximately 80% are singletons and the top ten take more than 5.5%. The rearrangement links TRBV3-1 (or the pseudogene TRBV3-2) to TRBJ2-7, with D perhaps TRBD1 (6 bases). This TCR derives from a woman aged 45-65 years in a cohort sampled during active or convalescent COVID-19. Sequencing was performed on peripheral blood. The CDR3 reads CASSQAVGGLRYEQYF. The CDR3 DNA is TGTGCCAGCAGCCAAGCGGTTGGGGGCTTGCGATACGAGCAGTACTTC.